These T cell receptor beta chains were read from a single sample in a study of T cell changes during pregnancy in multiple sclerosis. The protocol was immunoSEQ multiplex PCR, while the TCRdb copy is restricted to in-frame clones and leaves out a portion. The sample lists roughly 89,000 clones, 90% to 95% occurring once. The sample consisted of peripheral blood, taken in the first trimester of pregnancy. These receptor sequences come from a female donor with multiple sclerosis, enrolled in a pregnancy study. The CDR3 runs from the conserved cysteine through the conserved F or W. D genes are given only for firm matches. Size is omitted from some rows. Given values are once, few, many or a class for expanded clones.

TRBJ1-5 TRBD1 TRBV19 . CASSIDRARQPQHF TGTGCCAGTAGCATAGACAGGGCAAGGCAGCCCCAGCATTTT
TRBJ1-2 . TRBV19 . CASSIAPYQGSLYGYTF TGTGCCAGTAGTATAGCCCCCTATCAGGGTTCCCTCTATGGCTACACCTTC
TRBJ2-3 . TRBV10-3 . CAISSDSPVQYF TGTGCCATCAGCTCGGACTCTCCTGTGCAGTATTTT
TRBJ1-4 TRBD1 TRBV7-2 . CASSLVPDRHEKLFF TGTGCCAGCAGCTTAGTCCCGGACAGGCATGAAAAACTGTTTTTT
TRBJ2-3 . TRBV4-2 . CASSPSADTQYF TGTGCCAGCAGCCCTTCCGCAGATACGCAGTATTTT
TRBJ2-5 TRBD1 TRBV19 . CASSMGQGGETQYF TGTGCCAGTAGTATGGGACAGGGCGGAGAGACCCAGTACTTC
TRBJ1-1 TRBD1 TRBV19 . CASKQGLGTEAFF TGTGCCAGTAAACAGGGGCTTGGCACTGAAGCTTTCTTT
TRBJ1-5 . TRBV6-1 . CASSSQNNQPQHF TGTGCCAGCAGTTCCCAGAATAATCAGCCCCAGCATTTT
TRBJ2-1 TRBD2 TRBV5-1 . CASSLIGGGSSYNEQFF TGCGCCAGCAGCTTGATCGGGGGGGGAAGCTCCTACAATGAGCAGTTCTTC
TRBJ1-2 . TRBV18 . CASSPLQLYGYTF TGTGCCAGCTCACCCCTCCAGTTGTATGGCTACACCTTC
TRBJ1-4 . TRBV19 . CASSGLAEKLFF TGTGCCAGTAGTGGGCTCGCTGAAAAACTGTTTTTT
TRBJ1-4 . TRBV2 . CASSEGTQSSNEKLFF TGTGCCAGCAGTGAGGGGACTCAGAGTTCTAATGAAAAACTGTTTTTT
TRBJ1-2 TRBD1 TRBV7-8 . CASSQDRGIYGYTF TGTGCCAGCAGCCAGGACAGGGGGATCTATGGCTACACCTTC
TRBJ2-7 . TRBV4-2 . CASSQDDSNSYEQYF TGTGCCAGCAGCCAAGATGACTCCAACTCCTACGAGCAGTACTTC
TRBJ2-7 . TRBV2 . CASGSPTYDRRYGGEQYF TGTGCCAGCGGATCACCGACTTACGACAGGCGATATGGCGGGGAGCAGTACTTC
TRBJ1-2 . TRBV6-5 . CASGSGVGYTF TGTGCCAGCGGGTCGGGGGTCGGCTACACCTTC
TRBJ2-7 . TRBV5-1 . CASSLGTNNYEQYF TGCGCCAGCAGCTTGGGGACAAATAACTACGAGCAGTACTTC
TRBJ1-2 . TRBV9 few CASSFHNYGYTF TGTGCCAGCAGCTTCCATAACTATGGCTACACCTTC
TRBJ1-2 TRBD1 TRBV29-1 . CSVGDRAYGYTF TGCAGCGTTGGGGACAGGGCCTATGGCTACACCTTC
TRBJ2-1 . TRBV5-6 . CASSLQDNEQFF TGTGCCAGCAGCCTACAGGACAATGAGCAGTTCTTC
TRBJ1-6 TRBD1 TRBV11-1 . CASSPDRADLPLHF TGTGCCAGCAGCCCCGACAGGGCTGACTTGCCCCTCCACTTT
TRBJ2-1 TRBD2 TRBV7-9 . CASSLASGRGEFF TGTGCCAGCAGCTTAGCCTCGGGGCGGGGGGAGTTCTTC
TRBJ2-3 TRBD2 TRBV2 . CASSAGGSTDTQYF TGTGCCAGCAGTGCCGGGGGGAGCACAGATACGCAGTATTTT
TRBJ1-2 . TRBV2 . CASSIGSNYGYTF TGTGCCAGCAGTATCGGGTCGAACTATGGCTACACCTTC
TRBJ2-7 TRBD1 TRBV5-6 once CASSSPDRVGLYEQYF TGTGCCAGCAGCTCGCCCGACAGGGTAGGCCTCTACGAGCAGTACTTC
TRBJ2-7 TRBD1 TRBV7-8 . CASSLRPGTAKSYEQYF TGTGCCAGCAGCTTACGTCCGGGGACAGCCAAGTCCTACGAGCAGTACTTC
TRBJ1-6 . TRBV9 . CASTDPALPGGNSPLHF TGTGCCAGCACGGACCCAGCACTGCCGGGGGGAAATTCACCCCTCCACTTT
TRBJ1-1 . TRBV27 once CASSLGGEPGYTEAFF TGTGCCAGCAGCCTGGGGGGGGAGCCGGGCTACACTGAAGCTTTCTTT
TRBJ1-1 TRBD1 TRBV13 . CASSWGDRVQGRPEAFF TGTGCCAGCAGCTGGGGGGACAGGGTGCAGGGGAGGCCTGAAGCTTTCTTT
TRBJ1-2 . TRBV6-5 . CASRGGGGYGYTF TGTGCCAGCAGGGGAGGTGGGGGCTATGGCTACACCTTC
TRBJ1-6 . TRBV19 . CASSMGQGIRPLHF TGTGCCAGTAGTATGGGTCAGGGGATTAGACCCCTCCACTTT
TRBJ2-6 . TRBV5-1 . CASSLGVPGANVLTF TGCGCCAGCAGCCTAGGGGTTCCTGGGGCCAACGTCCTGACTTTC
TRBJ2-3 TRBD2 TRBV6-5 . CASSGTSGGADTQYF TGTGCCAGCAGCGGGACTAGCGGGGGGGCAGATACGCAGTATTTT
TRBJ1-3 . TRBV11-2 . CASSLDSLVGGHGGNTIYF TGTGCCAGCAGCTTAGATTCCCTCGTGGGGGGGCATGGAGGAAACACCATATATTTT
TRBJ2-7 TRBD2 TRBV4-2 . CASSHVSSGGASSYEQYF TGTGCCAGCAGCCACGTTTCTAGCGGGGGGGCCTCCTCCTACGAGCAGTACTTC
TRBJ2-2 . TRBV18 once CATQEEVKITGELFF TGTGCCACCCAGGAGGAAGTTAAAATCACCGGGGAGCTGTTTTTT
TRBJ2-7 . TRBV27 . CASSVISLGAQPYEQYF TGTGCCAGCAGTGTAATTTCCTTGGGGGCACAGCCATACGAGCAGTACTTC
TRBJ2-7 . TRBV5-1 . CASSLVAQSSYEQYF TGCGCCAGCAGCTTGGTAGCCCAGAGCTCCTACGAGCAGTACTTC
TRBJ1-4 TRBD1 TRBV11-2 . CASSLGTGNEKLFF TGTGCCAGCAGTTTGGGGACAGGGAACGAAAAACTGTTTTTT
TRBJ2-7 TRBD2 TRBV5-1 . CASSTASGGGYEQYF TGCGCCAGCAGCACAGCTAGCGGGGGGGGCTACGAGCAGTACTTC
TRBJ1-1 . TRBV7-9 . CASSPNSLNTEAFF TGTGCCAGCAGCCCGAACAGTCTGAACACTGAAGCTTTCTTT
TRBJ1-2 . TRBV29-1 . CSVQDGGNYGYTF TGCAGCGTCCAGGACGGGGGGAACTATGGCTACACCTTC
TRBJ1-1 TRBD1 TRBV7-2 . CASSSWTGRTEAFF TGTGCCAGCAGCTCGTGGACAGGTCGGACTGAAGCTTTCTTT
TRBJ1-2 . TRBV25-1 . CASSETGTGGYTF TGTGCCAGCAGTGAAACAGGGACCGGTGGCTACACCTTC
TRBJ1-1 . TRBV4-2 few CASSQVDIPLQDTEAFF TGTGCCAGCAGCCAAGTTGACATCCCCCTTCAGGACACTGAAGCTTTCTTT
TRBJ2-5 . TRBV7-9 . CASSQELLWETQYF TGTGCCAGCAGCCAAGAACTGCTGTGGGAGACCCAGTACTTC
TRBJ2-7 TRBD2 TRBV15 once CATSRESGGSYEQYF TGTGCCACCAGCAGAGAGTCGGGGGGTTCCTACGAGCAGTACTTC
TRBJ1-1 TRBD1 TRBV12-5 . CASGFGPGTGRDTEAFF TGTGCTAGTGGTTTCGGTCCCGGGACAGGGCGGGACACTGAAGCTTTCTTT
TRBJ1-1 . TRBV5-1 . CASSKGANTEAFF TGCGCCAGCAGTAAAGGGGCGAACACTGAAGCTTTCTTT
TRBJ1-5 . TRBV7-3 . CASASSRDQPQHF TGTGCCAGCGCAAGTTCGAGGGATCAGCCCCAGCATTTT
TRBJ2-7 TRBD1 TRBV6-1 once CASVPAGGDFYEQYF TGTGCCAGCGTCCCGGCAGGGGGCGACTTTTACGAGCAGTACTTC
TRBJ2-1 . TRBV19 . CASSIAMDAFGLYNEQFF TGTGCCAGTAGTATAGCTATGGACGCGTTTGGACTTTACAATGAGCAGTTCTTC
TRBJ1-1 . TRBV5-1 . CASSLVGGMNTEAFF TGCGCCAGCAGCTTGGTCGGGGGTATGAACACTGAAGCTTTCTTT
TRBJ1-1 . TRBV5-6 . CASSLGDRNTEAFF TGTGCCAGCAGCTTGGGCGACAGAAACACTGAAGCTTTCTTT